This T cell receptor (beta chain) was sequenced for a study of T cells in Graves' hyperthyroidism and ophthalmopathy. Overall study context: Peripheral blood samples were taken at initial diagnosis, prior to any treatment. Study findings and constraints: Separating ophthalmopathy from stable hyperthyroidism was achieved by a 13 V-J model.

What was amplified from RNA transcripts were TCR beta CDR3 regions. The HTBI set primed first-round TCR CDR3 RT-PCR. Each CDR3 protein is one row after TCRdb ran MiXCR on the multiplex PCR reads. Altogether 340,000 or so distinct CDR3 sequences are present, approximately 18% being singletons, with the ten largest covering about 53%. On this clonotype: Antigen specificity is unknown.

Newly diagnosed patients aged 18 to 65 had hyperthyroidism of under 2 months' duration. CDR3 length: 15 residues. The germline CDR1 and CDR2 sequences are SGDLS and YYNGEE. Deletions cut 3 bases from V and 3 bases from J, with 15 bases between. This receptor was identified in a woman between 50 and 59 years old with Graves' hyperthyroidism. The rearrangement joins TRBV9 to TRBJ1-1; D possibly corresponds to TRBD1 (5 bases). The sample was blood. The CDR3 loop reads CASSGRVGGYTEAFF. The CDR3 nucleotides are TGTGCCAGCAGCGGGCGGGTCGGGGGGTACACTGAAGCTTTCTTT.